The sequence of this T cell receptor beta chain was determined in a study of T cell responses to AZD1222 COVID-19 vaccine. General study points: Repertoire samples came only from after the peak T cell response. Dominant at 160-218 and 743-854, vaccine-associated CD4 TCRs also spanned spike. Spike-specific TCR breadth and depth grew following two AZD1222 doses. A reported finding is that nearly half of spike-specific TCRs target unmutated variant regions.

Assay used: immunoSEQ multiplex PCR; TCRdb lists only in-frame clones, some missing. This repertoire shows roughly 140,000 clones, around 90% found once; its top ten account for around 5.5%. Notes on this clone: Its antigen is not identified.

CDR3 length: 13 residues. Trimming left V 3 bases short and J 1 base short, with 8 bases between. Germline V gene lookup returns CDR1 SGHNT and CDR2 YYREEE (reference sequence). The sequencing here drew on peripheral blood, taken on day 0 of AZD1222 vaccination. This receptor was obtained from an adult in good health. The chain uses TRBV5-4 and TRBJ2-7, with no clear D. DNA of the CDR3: TGTGCCAGCAGCTCCACTTCGTCCTACGAGCAGTACTTC. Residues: CASSSTSSYEQYF. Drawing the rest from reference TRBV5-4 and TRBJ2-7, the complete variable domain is ETGVTQSPTHLIKTRGQQVTLRCSSQSGHNTVSWYQQALGQGPQFIFQYYREEENGRGNFPPRFSGLQFPNYSSELNVNALELDDSALYLCASSSTSSYEQYFGPGTRLTVT.